This entry lists 18 T cell receptor beta chains sequenced from one sample in a study of T cell responses to AZD1222 COVID-19 vaccine. Libraries were prepared by immunoSEQ multiplex PCR; TCRdb keeps only in-frame clonotypes and omits some of them. The sample holds 140,000 or so clones; roughly nine tenths are singletons and the top ten take around 7.6%. Sequencing used peripheral blood, obtained 28 days after the second dose of the MenACWY control vaccine. These receptors were collected from an adult who received the MenACWY meningococcal vaccine as a control.

CDR3 in DNA: TGTGCCAGCAGCTTAGTTAGCGGGAGGATCGAGGATACGCAGTATTTT. Its protein is CASSLVSGRIEDTQYF. The rearrangement links TRBV7-8 to TRBJ2-3, with 10 bases fitting TRBD2. V shed 1 base, J shed 6 bases, and the junction held 7 bases outside the gene matches. This CDR3 is built from 16 residues. The germline CDR1 and CDR2 sequences are SGHVS and FQNEAQ. The full variable domain, rest sourced from reference TRBV7-8 and TRBJ2-3, is GAGVSQSPRYKVAKRGQDVALRCDPISGHVSLFWYQQALGQGPEFLTYFQNEAQLDKSGLPSDRFFAERPEGSVSTLKIQRTQQEDSAVYLCASSLVSGRIEDTQYFGPGTRLTVL.

This chain's CDR3 is CASSQEGLGEAFF. In DNA, the CDR3 is TGTGCCAGCAGCCAAGAAGGTTTGGGTGAAGCTTTCTTT. The chain uses TRBV3-1 (or the pseudogene TRBV3-2) and TRBJ1-1; D is unclear. The CDR3 spans 13 residues. V lost 0 bases to trimming and J lost 7 bases, with 9 bases between them. Germline values: CDR1 LGHDT, CDR2 YNNKEL (reference sequence).

The chain joins TRBV19 to TRBJ1-5; D remains ambiguous. The V gene lost 3 bases and the J gene lost 2 bases, with 14 bases spanning the gap. Germline CDR1 is LNHDA and CDR2 is SQIVND (reference sequence). The CDR3 extends over 16 amino acids. The CDR3 spells CASSIRTDVGNQPQHF. In DNA, the CDR3 is TGTGCCAGTAGTATCAGGACCGACGTGGGCAATCAGCCCCAGCATTTT.

The V and J genes are TRBV28 and TRBJ1-1; no clear D. The CDR3 is made up of 14 amino acids. Germline V gives CDR1 MDHEN, CDR2 SYDVKM. V gave up 2 bases and J gave up 5 bases, with 12 bases separating them. DNA of the CDR3: TGTGCCAGCAGTTTAAGAGGCCAGTGGACTGAAGCTTTCTTT. It specifies CASSLRGQWTEAFF.

The CDR3 bases are TGTGCCAGCAGCAAAGATACTCTTCGGGGTTCACGATCCGGGCCACCGTCCGGTTACACTGAAGCTTTCTTT. Translated: CASSKDTLRGSRSGPPSGYTEAFF. The genes are TRBV21-1 and TRBJ1-1. TRBV21-1 is flagged as a pseudogene. The CDR3 has 24 residues.

This clone was observed once. The V gene is TRBV2, the J gene TRBJ1-2, with no clear D. CDR3 size: 12 residues. CDR1 and CDR2 (germline): SNHLY, FYNNEI. V lost 1 base to trimming and J lost 5 bases, with 5 bases between them. CDR3 nucleotide sequence: TGTGCCAGCAGTGAAGGGACGTATGGCTACACCTTC. This encodes CASSEGTYGYTF.

The V call is TRBV2, the J call TRBJ1-4; 9 bases fit TRBD1. Trimming at V came to 3 bases and at J to 2 bases, leaving 7 bases not matched to a gene. Germline V gives CDR1 SNHLY, CDR2 FYNNEI. The CDR3 runs 17 residues. The CDR3 sequence is CASSEDRGSRTNEKLFF. The DNA of the CDR3 is TGTGCCAGCAGTGAGGACAGGGGAAGCAGGACTAATGAAAAACTGTTTTTT.

This chain uses TRBV19 with TRBJ2-1; TRBD1 aligns across 8 bases. The CDR3 loop spans 16 amino acids. Per germline, CDR1 LNHDA and CDR2 SQIVND (reference sequence). The V and J ends lost 1 base and 7 bases, in that order; junction bases with no gene match: 9. The CDR3 nucleotides read TGTGCCAGTAGTATAGCATCAGGGGGCGCAAAAAATGAGCAGTTCTTC. Residues: CASSIASGGAKNEQFF.

The rearrangement uses TRBV7-3 and TRBJ2-1; weak D call: TRBD2 (6 bases). V shed 2 bases and J shed 10 bases, with 21 bases lying between them. The CDR3 consists of 16 residues. Per the germline V gene, CDR1 is SGHTA and CDR2 is FQGTGA. Here the CDR3 reads CASSLAAGLTTMEQFF. The CDR3 DNA reads TGTGCCAGCAGCTTAGCTGCCGGACTAACGACTATGGAGCAGTTCTTC.

This chain links TRBV6-2 or TRBV6-3 with TRBJ2-7, with TRBD1 as a possible D gene (5 bases). Germline CDR1 reads MNHEY; CDR2 reads SVGEGT. The CDR3 runs 15 residues. Trimming took 5 bases from V and 1 from J, leaving 15 bases between them. CDR3 bases: TGTGCCAGCAGTAGGCCGGACACTCTATCCTACGAGCAGTACTTC. This translates into CASSRPDTLSYEQYF.

V gene TRBV29-1 combines with J gene TRBJ2-3; D uncertain. Trimming shortened V by 5 bases and J by 7 bases, and 7 bases separated the two germline ends. The CDR3 totals 10 residues. Germline assignment: CDR1 SQVTM and CDR2 ANQGSEA. The chain's CDR3 is CSVTSHTQYF. Written as DNA, the CDR3 is TGCAGCGTTACATCCCATACGCAGTATTTT.

The chain employs TRBV9 and TRBJ1-1, with D hard to call. The CDR3 length is 15 residues. V lost 4 bases and J lost 6, with 19 bases in between. In germline, CDR1 is SGDLS, CDR2 YYNGEE. The CDR3 region is CASSPDQYWIPEAFF. CDR3 coding DNA: TGTGCCAGCAGCCCCGATCAGTACTGGATCCCTGAAGCTTTCTTT.

A note on this clone: A read error may account for a junction end that differs from germline. The CDR3: CATSQGNSGYTF. The CDR3 nucleotides are TGTGCCACCAGTCAGGGGAACTCTGGCTACACCTTC. V and J are TRBV24-1 and TRBJ1-2; tentative D call: TRBD1 (6 bases). Germline assignment: CDR1 KGHDR and CDR2 SFDVKD. The CDR3 is 12 amino acids.

The chain is built from TRBV19 and TRBJ2-7, with a tentative D call TRBD1 (5 bases). V shed 4 bases and J shed 0 bases, with 16 bases lying between them. The CDR3 has 16 residues. Per germline, CDR1 LNHDA and CDR2 SQIVND (reference sequence). The CDR3 nucleotides read TGTGCCAGTAGTACCGTGTGGGGCTCCGGCTCCTACGAGCAGTACTTC. Translation: CASSTVWGSGSYEQYF.

The CDR3 DNA is TGCGCCACCGTGCCGGGCTCCTACGAGCAGTACTTC. This codes for CATVPGSYEQYF. The V gene is TRBV10-2, the J gene TRBJ2-7; D gene ambiguous. From germline, CDR1 is WSHSY and CDR2 SAAADI. The CDR3 length is 12 residues. Trimming cost V 10 bases and J 0 bases, with 10 bases left between them.

The count of this clone is one. The chain links TRBV18 to TRBJ2-1; 8 bases align to TRBD1. The CDR3 is 14 amino acids. Germline V gene data show CDR1 as KGHSH and CDR2 as LQKENI. V shed 5 bases, J shed 9 bases, and the junction held 9 bases outside the gene matches. CDR3 region: CASSVDRGYGEQFF. The CDR3 coding sequence is TGTGCCAGCTCAGTCGACAGGGGTTACGGTGAGCAGTTCTTC.

This clone was picked up one time. The J gene is TRBJ2-7, the V gene TRBV10-3; 9 bases match TRBD1. J lost 2 bases, V lost 6 bases, and 8 bases had no gene match. This CDR3 comprises 15 residues. In germline, CDR1 is ENHRY, CDR2 SYGVKD. CDR3 sequence reads: CAIRDPGQGTYEQYF. CDR3 nucleotide sequence: TGTGCCATCAGAGACCCGGGACAGGGCACCTACGAGCAGTACTTC.

V and J are TRBV11-2 and TRBJ1-4; 9 bases agree with TRBD1. V dropped 4 bases and J dropped 7; count of bases not matched to a gene: 7. The CDR3 runs to 15 residues. Germline V gene sequence: CDR1 SGHAT, CDR2 FQNNGV. CDR3 bases: TGTGCCAGCAGCTATTGGGACAGGGTGGCTGAAAAACTGTTTTTT. It is translated as CASSYWDRVAEKLFF.